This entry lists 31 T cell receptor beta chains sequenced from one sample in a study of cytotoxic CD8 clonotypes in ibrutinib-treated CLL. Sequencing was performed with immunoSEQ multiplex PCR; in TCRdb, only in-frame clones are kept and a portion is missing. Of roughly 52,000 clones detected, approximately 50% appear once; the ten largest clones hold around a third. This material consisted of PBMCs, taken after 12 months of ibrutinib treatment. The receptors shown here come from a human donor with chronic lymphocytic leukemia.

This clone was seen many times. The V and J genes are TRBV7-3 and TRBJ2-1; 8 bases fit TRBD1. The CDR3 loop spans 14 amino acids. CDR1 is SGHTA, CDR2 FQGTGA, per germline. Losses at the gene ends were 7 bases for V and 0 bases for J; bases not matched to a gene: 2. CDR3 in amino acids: CASTDRGSYNEQFF. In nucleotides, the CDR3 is TGTGCCAGCACCGACAGGGGCTCCTACAATGAGCAGTTCTTC.

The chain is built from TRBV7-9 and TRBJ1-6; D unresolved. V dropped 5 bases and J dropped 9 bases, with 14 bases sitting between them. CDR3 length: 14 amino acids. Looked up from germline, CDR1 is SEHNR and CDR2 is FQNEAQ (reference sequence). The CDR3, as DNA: TGTGCCAGCAGCCTGAGTTCAGAAATTTCACCCCTCCACTTT. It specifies CASSLSSEISPLHF.

DNA for the CDR3: TGCGCCAGCAGCTTCAATTCTGGAAACACCATATATTTT. Protein product: CASSFNSGNTIYF. The chain has TRBV5-1 and TRBJ1-3; D unclear. CDR3 length equals 13 residues. Deletions cut 2 bases from V and 1 base from J, with 4 bases between. Germline CDR1 SGHRS, CDR2 YFSETQ. Combining the CDR3 with reference TRBV5-1 and TRBJ1-3 gives the whole variable domain KAGVTQTPRYLIKTRGQQVTLSCSPISGHRSVSWYQQTPGQGLQFLFEYFSETQRNKGNFPGRFSGRQFSNSRSEMNVSTLELGDSALYLCASSFNSGNTIYFGEGSWLTVV.

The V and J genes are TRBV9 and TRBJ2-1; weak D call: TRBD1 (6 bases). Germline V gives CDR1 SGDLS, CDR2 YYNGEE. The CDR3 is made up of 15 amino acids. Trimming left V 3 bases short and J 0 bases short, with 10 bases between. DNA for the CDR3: TGTGCCAGCAGCGCCACAGGGAGCTCCTACAATGAGCAGTTCTTC. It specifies CASSATGSSYNEQFF. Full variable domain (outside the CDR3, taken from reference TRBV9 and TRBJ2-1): DSGVTQTPKHLITATGQRVTLRCSPRSGDLSVYWYQQSLDQGLQFLIQYYNGEERAKGNILERFSAQQFPDLHSELNLSSLELGDSALYFCASSATGSSYNEQFFGPGTRLTVL.

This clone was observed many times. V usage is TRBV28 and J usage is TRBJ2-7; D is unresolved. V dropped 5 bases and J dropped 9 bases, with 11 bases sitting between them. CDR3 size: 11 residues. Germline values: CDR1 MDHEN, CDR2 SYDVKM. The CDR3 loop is CASSADLRQYF. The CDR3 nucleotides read TGTGCCAGCAGTGCCGACTTGCGGCAGTACTTC.

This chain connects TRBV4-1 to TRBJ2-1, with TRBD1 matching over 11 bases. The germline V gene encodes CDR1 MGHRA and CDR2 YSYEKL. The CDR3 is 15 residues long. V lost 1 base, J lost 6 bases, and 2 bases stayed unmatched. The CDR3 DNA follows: TGCGCCAGCAGCCAAGGGGACAGGGGGTCCAATGAGCAGTTCTTC. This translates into CASSQGDRGSNEQFF.

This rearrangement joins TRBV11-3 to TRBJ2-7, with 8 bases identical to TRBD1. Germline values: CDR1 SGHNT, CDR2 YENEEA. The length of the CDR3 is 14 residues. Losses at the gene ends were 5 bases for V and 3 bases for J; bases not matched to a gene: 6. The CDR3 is CASSPQGVSYEQYF. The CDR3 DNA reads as TGTGCCAGCAGCCCACAGGGGGTGAGCTACGAGCAGTACTTC. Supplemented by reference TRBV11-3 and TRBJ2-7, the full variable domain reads EAGVVQSPRYKIIEKKQPVAFWCNPISGHNTLYWYLQNLGQGPELLIRYENEEAVDDSQLPKDRFSAERLKGVDSTLKIQPAELGDSAVYLCASSPQGVSYEQYFGPGTRLTVT.

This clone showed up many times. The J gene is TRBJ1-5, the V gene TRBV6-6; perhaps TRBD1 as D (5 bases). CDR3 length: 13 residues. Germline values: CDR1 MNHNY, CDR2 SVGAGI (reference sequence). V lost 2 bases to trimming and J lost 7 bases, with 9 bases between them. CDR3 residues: CASSYGKGQPQHF. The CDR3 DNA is TGTGCCAGCAGTTACGGCAAGGGGCAGCCCCAGCATTTT.

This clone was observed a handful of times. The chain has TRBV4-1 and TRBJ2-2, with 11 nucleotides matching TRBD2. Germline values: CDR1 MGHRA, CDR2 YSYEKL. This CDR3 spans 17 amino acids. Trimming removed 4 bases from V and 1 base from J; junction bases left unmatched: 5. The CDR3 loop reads CASSRFTSGRNTGELFF. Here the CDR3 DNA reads TGCGCCAGCAGCCGATTTACTAGCGGGAGGAACACCGGGGAGCTGTTTTTT.

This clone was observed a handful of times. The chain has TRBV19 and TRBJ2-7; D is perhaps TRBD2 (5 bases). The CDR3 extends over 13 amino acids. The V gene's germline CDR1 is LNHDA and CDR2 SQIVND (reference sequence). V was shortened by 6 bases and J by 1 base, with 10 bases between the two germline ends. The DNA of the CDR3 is TGTGCCAGTAGCTCTAGCAGATCCTACGAGCAGTACTTC. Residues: CASSSSRSYEQYF.

DNA for the CDR3: TGTGCCAGCAGCTTCGCGAGGTGGGAGACCCAGTACTTC. Encoded protein: CASSFARWETQYF. This rearrangement joins TRBV11-2 to TRBJ2-5; unclear D gene. Germline assignment: CDR1 SGHAT and CDR2 FQNNGV. The CDR3 length is 13 residues. Trimming removed 3 bases from V and 5 bases from J, with 10 bases in between.

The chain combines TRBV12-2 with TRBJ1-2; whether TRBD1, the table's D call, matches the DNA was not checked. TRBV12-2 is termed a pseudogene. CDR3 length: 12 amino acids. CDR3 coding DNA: TGTGCAAGTCGCTGGACAGGGAATGGCTACACCTTC. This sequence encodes CASRWTGNGYTF.

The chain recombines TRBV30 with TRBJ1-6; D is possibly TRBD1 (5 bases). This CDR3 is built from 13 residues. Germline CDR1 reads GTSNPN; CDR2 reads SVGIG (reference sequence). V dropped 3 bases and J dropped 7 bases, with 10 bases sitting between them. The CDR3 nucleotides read TGTGCCTGGAGATCCTGGACAAATTCACCCCTCCACTTT. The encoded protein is CAWRSWTNSPLHF.

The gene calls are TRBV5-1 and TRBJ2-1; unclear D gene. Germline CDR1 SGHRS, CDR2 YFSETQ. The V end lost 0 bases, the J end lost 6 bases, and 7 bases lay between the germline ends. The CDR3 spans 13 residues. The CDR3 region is CASSLGQVNEQFF. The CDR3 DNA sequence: TGCGCCAGCAGCTTGGGCCAGGTCAATGAGCAGTTCTTC.

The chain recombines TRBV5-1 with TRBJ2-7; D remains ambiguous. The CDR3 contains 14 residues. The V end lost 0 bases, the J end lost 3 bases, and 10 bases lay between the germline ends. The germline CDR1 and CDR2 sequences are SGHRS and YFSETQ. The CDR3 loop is CASSLVRGIYEQYF. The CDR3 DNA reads TGCGCCAGCAGCTTGGTTCGCGGTATCTACGAGCAGTACTTC.

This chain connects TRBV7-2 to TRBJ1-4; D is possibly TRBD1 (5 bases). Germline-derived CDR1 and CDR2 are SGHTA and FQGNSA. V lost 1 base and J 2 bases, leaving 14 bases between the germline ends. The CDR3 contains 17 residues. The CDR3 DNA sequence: TGTGCCAGCAGCTTAGTGCGGGGCGAAGGGACTAATGAAAAACTGTTTTTT. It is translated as CASSLVRGEGTNEKLFF.

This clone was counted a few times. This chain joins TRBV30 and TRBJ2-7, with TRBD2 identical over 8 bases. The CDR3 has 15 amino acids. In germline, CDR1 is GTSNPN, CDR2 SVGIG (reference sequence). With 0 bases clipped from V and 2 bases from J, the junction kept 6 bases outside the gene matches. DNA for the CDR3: TGTGCCTGGAGTGTTGGGCTAGCGGGCACCTACGAGCAGTACTTC. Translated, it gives CAWSVGLAGTYEQYF.

The CDR3 DNA is TGTGCCAGCAGCTTAAGTAACAGCAATCAGCCCCAGCATTTT. Residues: CASSLSNSNQPQHF. This chain joins TRBV7-9 and TRBJ1-5; D is unclear. CDR1 and CDR2 (germline): SEHNR, FQNEAQ (reference sequence). This CDR3 contains 14 residues. Deletions cut 2 bases from V and 1 base from J, with 6 bases between.

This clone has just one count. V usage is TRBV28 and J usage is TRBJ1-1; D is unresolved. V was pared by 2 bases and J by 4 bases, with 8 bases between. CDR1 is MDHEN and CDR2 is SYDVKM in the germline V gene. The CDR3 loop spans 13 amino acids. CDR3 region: CASSLGSGTEAFF. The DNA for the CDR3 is TGTGCCAGCAGTTTAGGGAGTGGCACTGAAGCTTTCTTT.

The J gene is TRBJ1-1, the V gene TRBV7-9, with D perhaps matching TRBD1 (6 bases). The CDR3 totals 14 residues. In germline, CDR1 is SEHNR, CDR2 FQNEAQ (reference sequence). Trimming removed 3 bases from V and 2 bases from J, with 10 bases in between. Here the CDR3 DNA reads TGTGCCAGCAGCTTCCAACAGGGAAACACTGAAGCTTTCTTT. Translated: CASSFQQGNTEAFF.

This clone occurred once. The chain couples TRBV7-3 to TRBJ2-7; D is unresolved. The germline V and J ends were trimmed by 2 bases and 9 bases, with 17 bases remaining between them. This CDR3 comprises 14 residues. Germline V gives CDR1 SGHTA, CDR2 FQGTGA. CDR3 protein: CASSLDLVTILQYF. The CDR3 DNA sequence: TGTGCCAGCAGCTTAGATCTGGTAACTATCCTGCAGTACTTC. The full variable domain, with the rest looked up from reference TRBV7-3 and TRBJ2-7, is GAGVSQTPSNKVTEKGKYVELRCDPISGHTALYWYRQSLGQGPEFLIYFQGTGAADDSGLPNDRFFAVRPEGSVSTLKIQRTERGDSAVYLCASSLDLVTILQYFGPGTRLTVT.

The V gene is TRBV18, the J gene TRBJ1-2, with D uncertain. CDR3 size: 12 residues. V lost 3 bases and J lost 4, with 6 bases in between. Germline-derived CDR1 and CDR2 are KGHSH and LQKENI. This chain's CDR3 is CASSPDGYGYTF. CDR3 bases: TGTGCCAGCTCACCCGACGGCTATGGCTACACCTTC. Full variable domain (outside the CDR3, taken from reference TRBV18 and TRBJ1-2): NAGVMQNPRHLVRRRGQEARLRCSPMKGHSHVYWYRQLPEEGLKFMVYLQKENIIDESGMPKERFSAEFPKEGPSILRIQQVVRGDSAAYFCASSPDGYGYTFGSGTRLTVV.

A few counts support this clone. This chain's CDR3 is CASSARSGYNEQFF. The CDR3 nucleotides read TGTGCCAGCAGCGCCCGTAGCGGATACAATGAGCAGTTCTTC. The chain recombines TRBV11-3 with TRBJ2-1; the D gene is possibly TRBD2 (6 bases). The CDR3 has 14 residues. V lost 5 bases and J lost 4, with 12 bases in between. Germline values: CDR1 SGHNT, CDR2 YENEEA.

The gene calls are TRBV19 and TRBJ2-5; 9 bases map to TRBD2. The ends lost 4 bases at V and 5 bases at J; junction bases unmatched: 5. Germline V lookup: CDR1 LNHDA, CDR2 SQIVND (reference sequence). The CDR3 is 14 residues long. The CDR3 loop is CASSKGLAWETQYF. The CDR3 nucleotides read TGTGCCAGTAGTAAGGGACTAGCATGGGAGACCCAGTACTTC.

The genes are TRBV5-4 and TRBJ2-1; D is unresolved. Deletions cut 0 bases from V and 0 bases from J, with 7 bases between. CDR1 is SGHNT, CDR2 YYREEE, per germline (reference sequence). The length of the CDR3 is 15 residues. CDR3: CASSLGGDSYNEQFF. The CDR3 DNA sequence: TGTGCCAGCAGCTTGGGTGGCGACTCCTACAATGAGCAGTTCTTC.

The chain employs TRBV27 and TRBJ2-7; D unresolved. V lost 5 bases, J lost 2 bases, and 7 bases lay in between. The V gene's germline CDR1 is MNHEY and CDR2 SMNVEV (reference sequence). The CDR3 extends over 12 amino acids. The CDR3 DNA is TGTGCCAGCAGTCCCGGGCCCTACGAGCAGTACTTC. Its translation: CASSPGPYEQYF.

CDR3 coding DNA: TGTGCCAGCAGTTTAGCCAGGGGGAATCAGCCCCAGCATTTT. It encodes CASSLARGNQPQHF. The chain employs TRBV27 and TRBJ1-5; TRBD1 matches at 7 bases. V shed 2 bases, J shed 4 bases, and the junction held 2 bases outside the gene matches. CDR1 and CDR2 from the germline V gene are MNHEY and SMNVEV (reference sequence). CDR3 length: 14 residues.

The chain's CDR3 is CASSDGGRASGEQFF. CDR3 sequence (DNA): TGTGCCAGCAGCGACGGGGGGAGGGCCTCCGGAGAGCAGTTCTTC. The chain is built from TRBV11-3 and TRBJ2-1, with TRBD2 identical over 7 bases. In germline, CDR1 is SGHNT, CDR2 YENEEA. The CDR3 has 15 residues. The J segment lost 10 bases and the V segment lost 5 bases, leaving 14 bases of the junction unmatched.

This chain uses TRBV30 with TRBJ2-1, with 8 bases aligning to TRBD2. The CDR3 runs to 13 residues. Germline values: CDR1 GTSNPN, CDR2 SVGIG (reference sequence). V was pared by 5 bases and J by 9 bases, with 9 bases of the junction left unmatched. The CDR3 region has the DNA TGTGCCTGGGGACAGCGGGAGAAATCTGAGCAGTTCTTC. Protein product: CAWGQREKSEQFF. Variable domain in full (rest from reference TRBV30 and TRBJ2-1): SQTIHQWPATLVQPVGSPLSLECTVEGTSNPNLYWYRQAAGRGLQLLFYSVGIGQISSEVPQNLSASRPQDRQFILSSKKLLLSDSGFYLCAWGQREKSEQFFGPGTRLTVL.

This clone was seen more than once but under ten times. CDR3: CSLWDSGGAFF. The CDR3 DNA is TGCAGCCTTTGGGACAGCGGTGGAGCTTTCTTT. This rearrangement joins TRBV29-1 to TRBJ1-1; 7 bases are a match to TRBD1. Trimming removed 8 bases from V and 10 bases from J; junction bases left unmatched: 10. This CDR3 is 11 amino acids long. Germline V lookup: CDR1 SQVTM, CDR2 ANQGSEA.

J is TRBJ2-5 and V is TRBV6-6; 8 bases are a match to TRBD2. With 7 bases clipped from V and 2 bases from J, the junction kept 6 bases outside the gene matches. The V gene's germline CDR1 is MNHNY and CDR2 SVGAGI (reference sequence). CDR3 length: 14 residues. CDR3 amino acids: CASKTSGYQETQYF. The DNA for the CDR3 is TGTGCCAGCAAAACTAGCGGATATCAAGAGACCCAGTACTTC.